One sample yielded the 28 T cell receptor beta chains listed below, sequenced in a study of OX40 agonist ivuxolimab in advanced cancers. TCRdb's table, derived via immunoSEQ multiplex PCR, lists solely in-frame clones and lacks some. The data hold tens of thousands of clones, with about 90% observed a single time. The sample here was CD4+ or CD8+ T cells sorted from blood, taken in a trial of the OX40 agonist ivuxolimab. The receptors here all came from an adult with an advanced solid tumor such as melanoma, head and neck, liver or kidney cancer.

The chain joins TRBV4-1 to TRBJ2-3; possibly TRBD2 for D (8 bases). This CDR3 region has 17 residues. Germline V gene data show CDR1 as MGHRA and CDR2 as YSYEKL. V gave up 2 bases and J gave up 3 bases, with 18 bases separating them. The CDR3 reads CASSQQPGGGKTDTQYF. As DNA, the CDR3 is TGCGCCAGCAGCCAACAACCGGGAGGGGGCAAGACAGATACGCAGTATTTT.

The chain couples TRBV6-1 to TRBJ1-2, with D perhaps TRBD1 (6 bases). The germline V gene has CDR1 MNHNS and CDR2 SASEGT. The CDR3 contains 14 residues. The ends were cut back, 5 bases at V and 3 bases at J, with 13 bases in the middle. The CDR3 reads CASSSHREHYGYTF. The DNA of the CDR3 is TGTGCCAGCAGTTCACACAGGGAACACTATGGCTACACCTTC.

This clone came up once. The chain uses TRBV19 and TRBJ1-5, with D possibly being TRBD1 (5 bases). The CDR3 is 14 amino acids. Germline assignment: CDR1 LNHDA and CDR2 SQIVND (reference sequence). V shed 7 bases and J shed 4 bases, with 14 bases lying between them. The CDR3 region has the DNA TGTGCCAGTATGAGTAGAGGGGCAAATCAGCCCCAGCATTTT. It yields the protein CASMSRGANQPQHF.

Here the CDR3 DNA reads TGTGCCAGCAGCTCCCCCTCTCTCGAGCAGTACTTC. Its translation: CASSSPSLEQYF. The chain recombines TRBV7-3 with TRBJ2-7; D is undetermined. V dropped 4 bases and J dropped 6 bases, with 10 bases sitting between them. The CDR3 is 12 amino acids. Per the germline V gene, CDR1 is SGHTA and CDR2 is FQGTGA.

V is TRBV7-8 and J is TRBJ1-3, with TRBD1 matching over 9 bases. Trimming cost V 2 bases and J 6 bases; bases outside gene matches: 11. Looked up from germline, CDR1 is SGHVS and CDR2 is FQNEAQ. The CDR3 is made up of 17 amino acids. As DNA, the CDR3 is TGTGCCAGCAGCTTATTTTTAGGACAGGGGATTGTAAACACCATATATTTT. As protein: CASSLFLGQGIVNTIYF.

The chain has TRBV6-6 and TRBJ2-7, with 7 bases that match TRBD1. This CDR3 region has 13 residues. J was trimmed by 3 bases and V by 4 bases; bases with no gene match: 3. Germline CDR1 MNHNY, CDR2 SVGAGI (reference sequence). The CDR3 region has the DNA TGTGCCAGCAGTTCAGGGACAGACTACGAGCAGTACTTC. As protein: CASSSGTDYEQYF.

This chain uses TRBV6-5 with TRBJ2-3; D remains unclear. Looked up from germline, CDR1 is MNHEY and CDR2 is SVGAGI. CDR3 length: 15 amino acids. With 2 bases removed from V and 0 bases from J, the gap between germline ends came to 9 bases. The CDR3 coding sequence is TGTGCCAGCAGTTACCTGGGTTTAAGCACAGATACGCAGTATTTT. Protein: CASSYLGLSTDTQYF.

Turning to this clone: In the same sample, other DNA sequences code for this CDR3. The V and J genes are TRBV7-9 and TRBJ1-1; D remains unclear. With 2 bases removed from V and 1 base from J, the gap between germline ends came to 5 bases. The germline CDR1 and CDR2 sequences are SEHNR and FQNEAQ (reference sequence). CDR3 size: 13 residues. The CDR3 loop reads CASSLTENTEAFF. The CDR3 bases are TGTGCCAGCAGCTTAACAGAGAACACTGAAGCTTTCTTT.

The V and J genes are TRBV5-1 and TRBJ1-1; tentative D call: TRBD1 (5 bases). CDR1 SGHRS and CDR2 YFSETQ come from the germline V gene. This CDR3 has 15 residues. V lost 0 bases and J 0 bases, leaving 9 bases between the germline ends. The CDR3 coding sequence is TGCGCCAGCAGCTTGGGACAGCCAATGAACACTGAAGCTTTCTTT. As protein: CASSLGQPMNTEAFF.

Note on this clone: An end of the junction differs from the germline gene, which may be a read error. The chain combines TRBV5-7 with TRBJ2-7, with 8 bases that match TRBD1. TRBV5-7 is reported as an ORF; its role is uncertain. The CDR3 contains 15 residues. CDR3 loop: CVSSVTAGGEGEQYF. CDR3 bases: TGTGTCAGCAGCGTTACGGCAGGGGGCGAAGGCGAGCAGTACTTC.

V gene TRBV2 combines with J gene TRBJ2-3; D possibly corresponds to TRBD1 (6 bases). CDR3 size: 15 residues. Trimming left V 2 bases short and J 2 bases short, with 11 bases between. From germline, CDR1 is SNHLY and CDR2 FYNNEI. The CDR3 loop is CASSESGVPTDTQYF. The CDR3 DNA is TGTGCCAGCAGTGAATCAGGGGTCCCCACAGATACGCAGTATTTT.

This rearrangement joins TRBV27 to TRBJ2-4; 7 bases are shared with TRBD1. Trimming took 2 bases from V and 2 from J; bases not matched to a gene: 6. The CDR3 consists of 16 residues. Per germline, CDR1 MNHEY and CDR2 SMNVEV (reference sequence). The DNA for the CDR3 is TGTGCCAGCAGTTTAGCCGGGACAGAGCCCAAAAACATTCAGTACTTC. It yields the protein CASSLAGTEPKNIQYF.

This clone was counted a single time. V usage is TRBV5-4 and J usage is TRBJ2-1; D remains unclear. The CDR3 contains 11 residues. V lost 5 bases and J lost 4, with 4 bases in between. Germline CDR1 SGHNT, CDR2 YYREEE (reference sequence). The CDR3 nucleotides read TGTGCCAGCAGTTCTTACAATGAGCAGTTCTTC. It translates to CASSSYNEQFF.

This clone was picked up one time. The DNA for the CDR3 is TGCGCCAGCAGCCCTGTCAGGGTATGGGCTGAAGCTTTCTTT. It specifies CASSPVRVWAEAFF. V usage is TRBV5-1 and J usage is TRBJ1-1; weak D call: TRBD1 (5 bases). Trimming shortened V by 4 bases and J by 6 bases, and 16 bases separated the two germline ends. The CDR3 has 14 residues. CDR1 is SGHRS, CDR2 YFSETQ, per germline.

The chain uses TRBV9 and TRBJ2-2; D may be TRBD2 (5 bases). CDR3 length equals 14 residues. Germline CDR1 is SGDLS and CDR2 is YYNGEE. Trimming left V 0 bases short and J 7 bases short, with 10 bases between. The CDR3 region has the DNA TGTGCCAGCAGCGTAGTGAGGGAAGGCGGGGAGCTGTTTTTT. Protein: CASSVVREGGELFF.

The chain employs TRBV19 and TRBJ1-1; a possible D gene is TRBD1 (5 bases). The CDR3 covers 17 residues. Trimming took 3 bases from V and 0 from J, leaving 17 bases between them. Germline V CDR1 and CDR2: LNHDA, SQIVND (reference sequence). DNA for the CDR3: TGTGCCAGTAGTATCTTAACGGGGAGGGGAATGAACACTGAAGCTTTCTTT. Translated: CASSILTGRGMNTEAFF.

The genes are TRBV6-4 and TRBJ2-7; no reliable D call. V was pared by 3 bases and J by 3 bases, with 3 bases between. The CDR3 runs to 11 residues. CDR1 MRHNA and CDR2 SNTAGT come from the germline V gene. CDR3 residues: CASSDYYEQYF. In DNA, the CDR3 is TGTGCCAGCAGTGATTACTACGAGCAGTACTTC.

The genes are TRBV10-1 and TRBJ2-3, with unresolved D. Germline values: CDR1 WNHNN, CDR2 SYGVQD (reference sequence). The V end was cut by 5 bases, the J end by 1 base, with 10 bases between. This CDR3 has 14 amino acids. This CDR3 is CASSTSLGTDTQYF. DNA of the CDR3: TGCGCCAGCAGTACGTCTCTCGGCACAGATACGCAGTATTTT.

This chain links TRBV7-9 with TRBJ1-3, with D unresolved. CDR3 size: 15 residues. V dropped 4 bases and J dropped 0 bases, with 10 bases sitting between them. Germline V gives CDR1 SEHNR, CDR2 FQNEAQ (reference sequence). This chain's CDR3 is CASSSHSFSGNTIYF. The CDR3 DNA follows: TGTGCCAGCAGCTCCCACAGTTTCTCTGGAAACACCATATATTTT.

In DNA, the CDR3 is TGTGCCAGCAGTGTAGACTCCCGGGACAGGGTCTCCGAAGCTTTCTTT. It codes for CASSVDSRDRVSEAFF. The chain combines TRBV27 with TRBJ1-1; 9 bases align to TRBD1. V dropped 5 bases and J dropped 8; count of bases not matched to a gene: 15. The CDR3 is 16 residues long. Per the germline V gene, CDR1 is MNHEY and CDR2 is SMNVEV (reference sequence).

V is TRBV5-7 and J is TRBJ1-3; 7 bases agree with TRBD1. TRBV5-7 carries the ORF label, with uncertain function. Losses at the gene ends were 3 bases for V and 1 base for J; bases not matched to a gene: 4. This CDR3 contains 15 residues. The CDR3 here is CASSWLTGSGNTIYF. The CDR3 DNA reads TGTGCCAGCAGCTGGTTGACAGGGTCTGGAAACACCATATATTTT.

This chain connects TRBV4-1 to TRBJ2-6; D possibly corresponds to TRBD1 (6 bases). The CDR3 contains 16 residues. Germline assignment: CDR1 MGHRA and CDR2 YSYEKL. Trimming removed 4 bases at V and 4 bases at J, with 14 bases between. The CDR3 is CASSPKQGTGANVLTF. CDR3 DNA: TGCGCCAGCAGCCCAAAACAGGGAACCGGGGCCAACGTCCTGACTTTC.

J is TRBJ2-3 and V is TRBV7-3; TRBD2 is a possible D gene (6 bases). Trimming removed 5 bases from V and 3 bases from J, with 15 bases in between. This CDR3 comprises 15 residues. Germline values: CDR1 SGHTA, CDR2 FQGTGA. The CDR3 coding sequence is TGTGCCAGCAGCCTTCAAATCGGGGGAACAGATACGCAGTATTTT. It yields the protein CASSLQIGGTDTQYF.

This chain joins TRBV5-1 and TRBJ2-1, with 9 bases aligning to TRBD2. Unmatched junction bases numbered 9, after V lost 0 bases and J lost 8 bases. The germline V gene has CDR1 SGHRS and CDR2 YFSETQ. This CDR3 has 16 residues. CDR3 sequence: CASSLAGTSREDEQFF. CDR3 coding DNA: TGCGCCAGCAGCTTGGCCGGGACTAGCAGGGAGGATGAGCAGTTCTTC.

V and J are TRBV19 and TRBJ1-2; no firm D call. Germline V gives CDR1 LNHDA, CDR2 SQIVND (reference sequence). V lost 8 bases to trimming and J lost 0 bases, with 16 bases between them. This CDR3 comprises 15 residues. CDR3 DNA: TGTGCCAGTTCGACCGCCGGAGAAGCTAACTATGGCTACACCTTC. Protein: CASSTAGEANYGYTF.

CDR3 amino acids: CAWSKAGNEQFF. CDR3 coding DNA: TGTGCCTGGAGCAAAGCGGGCAATGAGCAGTTCTTC. The V call is TRBV30, the J call TRBJ2-1; a weak D match, TRBD2 (6 bases). Germline CDR1 reads GTSNPN; CDR2 reads SVGIG (reference sequence). This CDR3 is 12 amino acids long. V shed 3 bases and J shed 6 bases, with 9 bases lying between them.

V usage is TRBV7-9 and J usage is TRBJ2-3; D may be TRBD2 (5 bases). This CDR3 is built from 13 residues. Per germline, CDR1 SEHNR and CDR2 FQNEAQ (reference sequence). Trimming left V 5 bases short and J 6 bases short, with 12 bases between. The CDR3 region has the DNA TGTGCCAGCAGCACCTCTGGGGAGGATACGCAGTATTTT. As protein: CASSTSGEDTQYF.

This rearrangement joins TRBV2 to TRBJ2-2; D is perhaps TRBD1 or TRBD2 (6 bases each). The germline V and J ends were trimmed by 1 base and 6 bases, with 12 bases remaining between them. This CDR3 region has 15 residues. CDR1 SNHLY and CDR2 FYNNEI come from the germline V gene. CDR3 bases: TGTGCCAGCAGTGAAGTTTCGGGGGCCCCCGGGGAGCTGTTTTTT. It specifies CASSEVSGAPGELFF.